This T cell receptor beta chain was observed in a study of shared T cell receptors in the human thymus. The CDR3 runs to 18 residues. Germline values: CDR1 LGHNT, CDR2 FRNRAP. Trimming took off 0 bases at V and 2 bases at J, with 17 bases between the two ends. Sequenced by immunoSEQ multiplex PCR; TCRdb stores in-frame clones only, minus some. The table lists tens of thousands of clones, 90% to 95% of them singletons. The sequencing input was thymocytes. The receptor's source is a human donor. V usage is TRBV12-5 and J usage is TRBJ2-1; tentative D call: TRBD1 (6 bases). The CDR3 spells CASGLVKGTLGTYNEQFF. The CDR3 bases are TGTGCTAGTGGTTTGGTGAAAGGGACACTCGGCACCTACAATGAGCAGTTCTTC.